The sequence of this T cell receptor delta chain was determined in a study of gamma delta lymphoproliferative disorders and STAT genes. Study context: For the delta chain, EuroClonality-NGS standard procedure was applied.

The V segment lost 4 bases and the J segment 1 base; nucleotides outside the gene matches: 27. CDR1 is TSESDYY, CDR2 QEAYKQQN, per germline. This CDR3 has 22 residues. TCRdb redid clone calling on the multiplex PCR reads using CATT. The sample comprises about 1,900 delta-chain clones, approximately 2.5% of which are singletons, and approximately 14% rests with the top ten. Study results and caveats: Control T cells likely spanned varied maturation stages, whereas leukemic cells were skewed toward terminal effectors.

The receptor sequences were amplified from genomic DNA of peripheral blood mononuclear cells. With respect to this clone: Its antigen is unidentified. The protein TCRdb lists belongs to a much larger clone and differs from this DNA's translation at residue 12, which points to a read error; the protein shown is made from the DNA.

The chain employs TRAV38-2/DV8 and TRDJ1; the match to TRDD3 covers 8 bases. The TCR sequence derives from a human donor in good health. Source material: blood. The CDR3 sequence is CAYRVSHLYWGVQANFTDKLIF. The CDR3 nucleotides are TGTGCTTATAGGGTGTCTCACTTGTACTGGGGGGTACAGGCGAATTTCACCGATAAACTCATCTTT.